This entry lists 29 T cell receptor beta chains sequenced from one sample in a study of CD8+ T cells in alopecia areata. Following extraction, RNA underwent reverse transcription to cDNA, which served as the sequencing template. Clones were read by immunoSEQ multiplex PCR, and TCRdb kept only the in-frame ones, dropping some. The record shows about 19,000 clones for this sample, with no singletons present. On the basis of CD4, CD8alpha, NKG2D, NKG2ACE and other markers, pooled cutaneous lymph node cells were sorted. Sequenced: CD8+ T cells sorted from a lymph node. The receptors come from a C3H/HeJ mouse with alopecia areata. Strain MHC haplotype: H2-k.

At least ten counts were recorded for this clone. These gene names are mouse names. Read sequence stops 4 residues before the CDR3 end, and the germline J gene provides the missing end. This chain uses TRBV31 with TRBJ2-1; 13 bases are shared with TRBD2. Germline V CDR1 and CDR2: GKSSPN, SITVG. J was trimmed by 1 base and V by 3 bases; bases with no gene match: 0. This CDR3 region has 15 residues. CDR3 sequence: CAWRDWGGNYAEQFF. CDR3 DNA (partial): TGTGCCTGGAGGGACTGGGGGGGCAACTATGCT. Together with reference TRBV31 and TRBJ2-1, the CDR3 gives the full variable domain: AQTIHQWPVAEIKAVGSPLSLGCTIKGKSSPNLYWYWQATGGTLQQLFYSITVGQVESVVQLNLSASRPKDDQFILSTEKLLLSHSGFYLCAWRDWGGNYAEQFFGPGTRLTVL.

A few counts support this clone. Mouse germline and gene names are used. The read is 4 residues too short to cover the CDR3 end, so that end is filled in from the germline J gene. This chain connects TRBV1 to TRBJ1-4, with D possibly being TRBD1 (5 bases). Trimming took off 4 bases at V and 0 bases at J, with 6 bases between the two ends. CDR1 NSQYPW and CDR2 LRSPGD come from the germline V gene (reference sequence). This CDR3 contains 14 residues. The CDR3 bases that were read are TGCACCTGCAGTGGGACAATTTCCAACGAA. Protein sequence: CTCSGTISNE. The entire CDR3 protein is CTCSGTISNERLFF.

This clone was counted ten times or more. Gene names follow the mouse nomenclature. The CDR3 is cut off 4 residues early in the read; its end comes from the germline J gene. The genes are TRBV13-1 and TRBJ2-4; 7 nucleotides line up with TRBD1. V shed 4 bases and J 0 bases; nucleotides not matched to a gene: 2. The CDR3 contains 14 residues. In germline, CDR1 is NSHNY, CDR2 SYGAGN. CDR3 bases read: TGTGCCAGCAGTAACAGGGGTAGTCAAAAC. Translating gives CASSNRGSQN. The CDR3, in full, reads CASSNRGSQNTLYF.

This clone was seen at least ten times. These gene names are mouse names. The CDR3 protein is CTCSAELGQNTLYF. CDR3 DNA (partial): TGCACCTGCAGTGCAGAACTGGGGCAAAAC. The V call is TRBV1, the J call TRBJ2-4; TRBD2 aligns across 7 bases. The CDR3 is cut off 4 residues early in the read; its end comes from the germline J gene. The CDR3 consists of 14 residues. Germline assignment: CDR1 NSQYPW and CDR2 LRSPGD (reference sequence). J gave up 3 bases and V 0 bases, and 0 bases lay outside the gene matches.

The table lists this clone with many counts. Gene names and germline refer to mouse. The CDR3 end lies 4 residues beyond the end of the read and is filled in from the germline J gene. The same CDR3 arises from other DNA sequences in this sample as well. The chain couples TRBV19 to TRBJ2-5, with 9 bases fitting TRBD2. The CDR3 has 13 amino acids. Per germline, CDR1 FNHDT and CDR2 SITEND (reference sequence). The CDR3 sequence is CASSIGTGDTQYF. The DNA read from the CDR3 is TGTGCCAGCAGTATTGGGACTGGGGAC.

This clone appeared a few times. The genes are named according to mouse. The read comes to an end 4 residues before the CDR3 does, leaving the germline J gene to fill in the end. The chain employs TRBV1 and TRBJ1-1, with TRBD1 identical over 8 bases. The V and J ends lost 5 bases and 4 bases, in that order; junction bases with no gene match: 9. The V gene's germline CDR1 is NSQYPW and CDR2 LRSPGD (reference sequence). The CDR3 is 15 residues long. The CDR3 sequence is CTCSPPDRAGTEVFF. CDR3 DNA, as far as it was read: TGCACCTGCAGTCCCCCGGACAGGGCGGGCACA. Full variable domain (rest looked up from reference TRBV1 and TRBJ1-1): VTLLEQNPRWRLVPRGQAVNLRCILKNSQYPWMSWYQQDLQKQLQWLFTLRSPGDKEVKSLPGADYLATRVTDTELRLQVANMSQGRTLYCTCSPPDRAGTEVFFGKGTRLTVV.

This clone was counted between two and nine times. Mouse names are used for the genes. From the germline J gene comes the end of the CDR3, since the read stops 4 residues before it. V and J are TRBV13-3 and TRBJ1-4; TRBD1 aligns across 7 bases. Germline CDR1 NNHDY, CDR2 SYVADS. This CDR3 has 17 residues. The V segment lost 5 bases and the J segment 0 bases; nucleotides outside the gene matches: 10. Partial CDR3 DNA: TGTGCCAGCAGACCTCAGGGACAGAAAATTTCCAACGAA. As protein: CASRPQGQKISNE. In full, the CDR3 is CASRPQGQKISNERLFF.

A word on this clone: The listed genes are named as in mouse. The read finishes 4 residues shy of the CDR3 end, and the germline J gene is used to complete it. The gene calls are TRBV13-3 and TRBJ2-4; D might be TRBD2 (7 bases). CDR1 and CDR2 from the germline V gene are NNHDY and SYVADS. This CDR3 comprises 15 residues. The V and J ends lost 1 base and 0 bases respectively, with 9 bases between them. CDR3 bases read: TGTGCCAGCAGTGATCGGGGGGCTAGTCAAAAC. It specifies CASSDRGASQN. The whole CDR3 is CASSDRGASQNTLYF.

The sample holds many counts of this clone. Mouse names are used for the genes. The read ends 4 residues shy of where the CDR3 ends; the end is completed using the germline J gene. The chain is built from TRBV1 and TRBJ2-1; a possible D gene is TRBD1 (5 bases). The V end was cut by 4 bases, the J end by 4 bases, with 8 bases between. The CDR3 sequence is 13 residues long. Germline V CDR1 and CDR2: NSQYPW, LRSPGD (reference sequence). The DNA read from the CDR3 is TGCACCTGCAGTGTCGGACAATATGCT. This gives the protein CTCSVGQYA. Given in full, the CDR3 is CTCSVGQYAEQFF.

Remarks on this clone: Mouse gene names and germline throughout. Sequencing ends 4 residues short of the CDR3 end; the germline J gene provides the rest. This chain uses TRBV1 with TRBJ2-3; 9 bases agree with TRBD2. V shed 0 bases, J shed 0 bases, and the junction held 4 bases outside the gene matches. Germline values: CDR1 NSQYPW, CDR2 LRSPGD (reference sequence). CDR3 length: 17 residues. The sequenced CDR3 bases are TGCACCTGCAGTGCAGATCTCTGGGGGGGGAGTGCAGAA. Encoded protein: CTCSADLWGGSAE. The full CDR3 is CTCSADLWGGSAETLYF.

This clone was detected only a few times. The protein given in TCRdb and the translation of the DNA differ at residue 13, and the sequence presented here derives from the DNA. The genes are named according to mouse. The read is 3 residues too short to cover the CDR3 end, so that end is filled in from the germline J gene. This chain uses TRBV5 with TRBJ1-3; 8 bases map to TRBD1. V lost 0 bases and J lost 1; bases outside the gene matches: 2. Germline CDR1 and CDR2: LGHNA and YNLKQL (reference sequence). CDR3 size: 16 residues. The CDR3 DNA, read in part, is TGTGCCAGCAGCCAAGATTGGACAGGGTCTGGAAATACG. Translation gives CASSQDWTGSGNT. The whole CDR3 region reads CASSQDWTGSGNTLYF.

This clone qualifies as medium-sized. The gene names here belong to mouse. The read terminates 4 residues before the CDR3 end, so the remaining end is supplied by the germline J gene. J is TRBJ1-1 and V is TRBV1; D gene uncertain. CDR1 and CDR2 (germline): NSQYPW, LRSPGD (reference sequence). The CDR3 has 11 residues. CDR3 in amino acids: CTCSAGAEVFF. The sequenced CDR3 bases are TGCACCTGCAGTGCAGGGGCA.

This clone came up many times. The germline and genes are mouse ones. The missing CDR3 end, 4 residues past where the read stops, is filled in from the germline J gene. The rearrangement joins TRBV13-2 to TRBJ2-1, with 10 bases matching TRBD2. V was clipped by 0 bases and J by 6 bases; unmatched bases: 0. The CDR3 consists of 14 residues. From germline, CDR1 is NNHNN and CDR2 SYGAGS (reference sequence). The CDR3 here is CASGDGTGGAEQFF. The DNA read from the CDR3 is TGTGCCAGCGGTGATGGGACTGGGGGTGCT.

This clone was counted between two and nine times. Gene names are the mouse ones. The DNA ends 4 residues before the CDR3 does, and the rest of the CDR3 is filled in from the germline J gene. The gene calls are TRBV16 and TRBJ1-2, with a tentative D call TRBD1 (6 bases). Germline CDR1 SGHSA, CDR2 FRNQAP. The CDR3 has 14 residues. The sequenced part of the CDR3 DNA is TGTGCAAGCAGTTCCGGACTGGGGGGGCGC. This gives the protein CASSSGLGGR. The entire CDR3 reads CASSSGLGGRDYTF.

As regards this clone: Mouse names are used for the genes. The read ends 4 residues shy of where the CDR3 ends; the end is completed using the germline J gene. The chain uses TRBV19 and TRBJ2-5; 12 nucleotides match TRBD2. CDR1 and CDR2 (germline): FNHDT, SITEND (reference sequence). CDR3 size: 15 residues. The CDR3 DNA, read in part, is TGTGCCAGCAGTCGACTGGGGGGGCGCGGGGAC. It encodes CASSRLGGRGD. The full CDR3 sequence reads CASSRLGGRGDTQYF.

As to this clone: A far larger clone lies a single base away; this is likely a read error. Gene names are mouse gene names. The CDR3: CASSLRDWGYEQYF. CDR3 DNA, as far as it was read: TGTGCCAGCAGCCTCCGGGACTGGGGGTAT. This sequence joins TRBV14 and TRBJ2-7; 11 positions agree with TRBD2. Sequencing ends 4 residues short of the CDR3 end; the germline J gene provides the rest. Germline V gene lookup returns CDR1 SGHDT and CDR2 FRDEAV. CDR3 length: 14 amino acids.

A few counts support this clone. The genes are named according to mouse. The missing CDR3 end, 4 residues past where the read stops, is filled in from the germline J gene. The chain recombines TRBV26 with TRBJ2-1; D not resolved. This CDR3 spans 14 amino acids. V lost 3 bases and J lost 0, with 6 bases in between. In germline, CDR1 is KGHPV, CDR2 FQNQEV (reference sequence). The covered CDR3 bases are TGTGCCAGCAGTCTTGACAATAACTATGCT. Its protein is CASSLDNNYA. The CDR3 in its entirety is CASSLDNNYAEQFF.

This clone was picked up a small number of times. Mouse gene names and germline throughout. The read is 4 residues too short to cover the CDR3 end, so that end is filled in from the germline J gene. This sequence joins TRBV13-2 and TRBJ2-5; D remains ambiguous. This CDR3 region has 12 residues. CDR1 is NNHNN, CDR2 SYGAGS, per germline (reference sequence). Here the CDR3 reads CASGDRPDTQYF. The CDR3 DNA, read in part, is TGTGCCAGCGGTGACAGACCCGAC.

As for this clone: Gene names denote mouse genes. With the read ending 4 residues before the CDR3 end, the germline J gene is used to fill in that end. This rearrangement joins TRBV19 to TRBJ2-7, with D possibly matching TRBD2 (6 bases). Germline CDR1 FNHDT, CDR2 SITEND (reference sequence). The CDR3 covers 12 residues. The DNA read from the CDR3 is TGTGCCAGCAGTATGGGGACTTAT. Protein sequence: CASSMGTY. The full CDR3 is CASSMGTYEQYF.

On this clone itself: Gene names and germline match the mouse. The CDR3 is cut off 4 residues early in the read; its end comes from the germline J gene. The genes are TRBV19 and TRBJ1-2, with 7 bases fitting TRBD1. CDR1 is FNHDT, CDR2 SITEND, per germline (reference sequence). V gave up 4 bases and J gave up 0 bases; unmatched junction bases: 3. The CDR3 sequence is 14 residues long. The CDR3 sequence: CASSRDSANSDYTF. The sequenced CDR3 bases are TGTGCCAGCAGTCGGGACAGCGCAAACTCC.

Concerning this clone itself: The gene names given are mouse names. CDR3 sequence: CASSEWDTQYF. The sequenced CDR3 bases are TGTGCCAGCAGTGAATGGGAC. The V call is TRBV13-1, the J call TRBJ2-5; D is ambiguous. Read coverage stops 4 residues before the CDR3 terminus; the germline J gene supplies the remainder. The CDR3 is made up of 11 amino acids. Germline CDR1 NSHNY, CDR2 SYGAGN.

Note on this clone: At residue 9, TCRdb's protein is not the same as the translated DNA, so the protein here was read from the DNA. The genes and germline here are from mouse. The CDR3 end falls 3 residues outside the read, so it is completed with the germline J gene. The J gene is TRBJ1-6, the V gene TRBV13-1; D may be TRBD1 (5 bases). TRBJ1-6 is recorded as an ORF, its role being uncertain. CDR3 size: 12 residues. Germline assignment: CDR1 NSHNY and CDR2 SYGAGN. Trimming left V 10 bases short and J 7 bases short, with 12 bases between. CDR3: CAVQDGNSPLYF. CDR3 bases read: TGTGCCGTACAGGATGGGAATTCGCCC.

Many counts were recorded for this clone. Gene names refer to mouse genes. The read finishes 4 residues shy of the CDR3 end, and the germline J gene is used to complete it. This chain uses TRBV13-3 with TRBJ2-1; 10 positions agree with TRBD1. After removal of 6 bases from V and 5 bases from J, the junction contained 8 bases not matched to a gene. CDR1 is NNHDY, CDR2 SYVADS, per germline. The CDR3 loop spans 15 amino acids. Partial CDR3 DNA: TGTGCCAGCATGGGGGGAGGGACAGGGGATGCT. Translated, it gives CASMGGGTGDA. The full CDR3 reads CASMGGGTGDAEQFF.

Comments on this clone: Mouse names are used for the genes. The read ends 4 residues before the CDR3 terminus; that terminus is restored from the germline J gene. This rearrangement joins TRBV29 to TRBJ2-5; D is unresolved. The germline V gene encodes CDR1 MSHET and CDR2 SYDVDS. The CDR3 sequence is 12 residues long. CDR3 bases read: TGTGCTAGCAGTTTAACAGTGGAC. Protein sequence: CASSLTVD. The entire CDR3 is CASSLTVDTQYF.

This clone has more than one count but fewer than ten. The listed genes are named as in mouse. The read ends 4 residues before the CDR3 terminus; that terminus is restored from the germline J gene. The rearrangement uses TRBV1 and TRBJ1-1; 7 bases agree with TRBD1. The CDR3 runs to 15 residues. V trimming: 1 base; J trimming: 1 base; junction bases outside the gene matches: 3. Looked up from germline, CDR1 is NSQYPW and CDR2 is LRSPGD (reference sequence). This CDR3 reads CTCSAAQGGNTEVFF. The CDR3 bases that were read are TGCACCTGCAGTGCAGCCCAGGGGGGAAACACA.

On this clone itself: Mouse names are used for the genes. CDR3 DNA (partial): TGTGCCAGCAGCCAAGAAGGGGGGGGGCGCTCCTAT. Residues: CASSQEGGGRSY. The whole CDR3 sequence reads CASSQEGGGRSYEQYF. This chain joins TRBV2 and TRBJ2-7; 8 bases line up with TRBD2. The CDR3 extends 4 residues past the end of the read, so its final part is completed from the germline J gene. V trimming: 0 bases; J trimming: 0 bases; junction bases outside the gene matches: 4. The CDR3 is 16 residues long. Germline V gives CDR1 LGHNA, CDR2 YSYQKL.

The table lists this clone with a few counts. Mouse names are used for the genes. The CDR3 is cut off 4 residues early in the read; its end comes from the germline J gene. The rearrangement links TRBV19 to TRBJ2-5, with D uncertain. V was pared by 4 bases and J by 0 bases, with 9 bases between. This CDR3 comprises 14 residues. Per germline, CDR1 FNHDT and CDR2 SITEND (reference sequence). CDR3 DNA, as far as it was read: TGTGCCAGCAGTCCTCAGCTTAACCAAGAC. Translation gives CASSPQLNQD. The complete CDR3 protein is CASSPQLNQDTQYF.

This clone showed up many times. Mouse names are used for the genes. The CDR3 loop reads CASSLGLGGRDYTF. The part of the CDR3 DNA that was read is TGTGCAAGCAGCTTAGGACTGGGGGGGCGC. The chain combines TRBV16 with TRBJ1-2; D might be TRBD1 (6 bases). The read ends 4 residues early relative to the CDR3; the germline J gene fills the gap. Germline V gene sequence: CDR1 SGHSA, CDR2 FRNQAP. The CDR3 loop spans 14 amino acids. The entire variable domain, with the rest obtained from reference TRBV16 and TRBJ1-2, is as follows: NAGVIQTPRHKVTGKGQEATLWCEPISGHSAVFWYRQTIVQGLEFLTYFRNQAPIDDSGMPKERFSAQMPNQSHSTLKIQSTQPQDSAVYLCASSLGLGGRDYTFGSGTRLLVI.

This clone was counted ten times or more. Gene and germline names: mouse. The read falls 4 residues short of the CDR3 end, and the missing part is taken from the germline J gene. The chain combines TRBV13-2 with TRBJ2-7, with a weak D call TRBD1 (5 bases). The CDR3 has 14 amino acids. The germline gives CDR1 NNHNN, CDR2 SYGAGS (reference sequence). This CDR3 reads CASGENGQTYEQYF. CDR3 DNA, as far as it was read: TGTGCCAGCGGTGAAAATGGACAAACTTAT.